This T cell receptor (beta chain) was retrieved from a study of cytomegalovirus exposure and HLA in healthy donors. General study results and limits: With high specificity and sensitivity, the classifier reportedly diagnosed cytomegalovirus status.

PCR involved 60 Vbeta and 13 Jbeta primers. Under the authors' procedure: An analysis performed later counted 81 million or so unique TCR beta chains (approximately 11 million of them shared). Only in-frame clones appear in the TCRdb table, and some are missing; sequencing was by immunoSEQ multiplex PCR. V and J calls and clone size are copied from that table; D and trimming were computed from the DNA. The sample consists of about 140,000 clones, about 80% of them appearing once. In the case of this clone: Its target is not known.

V was pared by 7 bases and J by 7 bases, with 17 bases between. Germline CDR1 reads SEHNR; CDR2 reads FQNEAQ (reference sequence). CDR3 size: 14 residues. The gene calls are TRBV7-9 and TRBJ2-1; a possible D gene is TRBD2 (7 bases). This TCR was recovered from a male donor in good health and CMV-seronegative. Sequences were obtained from PBMCs. In DNA, the CDR3 is TGTGCCAGCACCTGGGGGGGGCCCAGGAATGAGCAGTTCTTC. Translation gives CASTWGGPRNEQFF.